This is a list of T cell receptor beta chains from one sample in a study of CD8 T cells in ankylosing spondylitis. TCRdb reprocessed the 5' RACE reads with MiXCR, giving one entry per CDR3 protein. Of under 850,000 distinct CDR3 sequences listed, around a fifth are singletons. Source material: blood, either unsorted or a sorted T cell fraction (not recorded which). These receptors all stem from a male donor with ankylosing spondylitis. Each CDR3 is given with its conserved first and last residue. A D gene is named only where the DNA matches it firmly. Only some rows state a clone size, as once, few, many or a class for expanded clones.

TGTGCCAGCAGCCCACTAGCGGGGGGGCCAGATACGCAGTATTTT CASSPLAGGPDTQYF many TRBD2 TRBJ2-3 TRBV7-3
TGTGCCAGCAGCCCTCCTGGGGACCGCCGGATTTACTACAATGAGCAGTTCTTC CASSPPGDRRIYYNEQFF few - TRBJ2-1 TRBV9
TGCAGCCTCCTCCAGCCGGGGGACACTGAAGCTTTCTTT CSLLQPGDTEAFF - - TRBJ1-1 TRBV29-1
TGTGCCAGCAGCTTAGCATCTGGGGGGCCCGCCTACGAGCAGTACTTC CASSLASGGPAYEQYF - - TRBJ2-7 TRBV7-6
TGCGCCAGCAGACTCAGGACAGGGATGAACATGAACACTGAAGCTTTCTTT CASRLRTGMNMNTEAFF many TRBD1 TRBJ1-1 TRBV4-1
TGTGCCAGCAGTTTACTAGGGACCAGCAATCAGCCCCAGCATTTT CASSLLGTSNQPQHF few - TRBJ1-5 TRBV12-3/TRBV12-4
TGTGCCAGCAGTGAAGAACGGGGGAGCGGAAACACCATATATTTT CASSEERGSGNTIYF few - TRBJ1-3 TRBV6-1
TGTGCCAGCAGTTCCTCCCTAACCCCCGGGGGGGCCCACCTCTTC CASSSSLTPGGAHLF - TRBD2 TRBJ2-7 TRBV12-3/TRBV12-4
TGCAGCGTTGGACAGAGGGGGCGCGGGGTCGGTGAGCAGTTCTTC CSVGQRGRGVGEQFF few - TRBJ2-1 TRBV29-1
TGTGCCAGCAGTTTCCTTGAGTCGGAGTACAATGAGCAGTTCTTC CASSFLESEYNEQFF few - TRBJ2-1 TRBV12-3/TRBV12-4
TGCGCCAGCAGGGGACTGAACTACGAGCAGTACTTC CASRGLNYEQYF - - TRBJ2-7 TRBV5-1